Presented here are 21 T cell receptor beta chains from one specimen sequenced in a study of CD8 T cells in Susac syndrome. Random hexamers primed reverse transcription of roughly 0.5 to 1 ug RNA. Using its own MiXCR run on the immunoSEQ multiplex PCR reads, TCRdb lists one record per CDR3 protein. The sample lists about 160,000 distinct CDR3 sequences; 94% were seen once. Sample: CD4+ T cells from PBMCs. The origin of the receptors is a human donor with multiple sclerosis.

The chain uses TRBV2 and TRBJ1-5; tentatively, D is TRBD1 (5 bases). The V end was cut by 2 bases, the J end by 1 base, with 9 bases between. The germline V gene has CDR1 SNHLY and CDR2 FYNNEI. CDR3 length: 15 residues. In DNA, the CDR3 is TGTGCCAGCAGTGAAATCAGGGCGAGCAATCAGCCCCAGCATTTT. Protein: CASSEIRASNQPQHF.

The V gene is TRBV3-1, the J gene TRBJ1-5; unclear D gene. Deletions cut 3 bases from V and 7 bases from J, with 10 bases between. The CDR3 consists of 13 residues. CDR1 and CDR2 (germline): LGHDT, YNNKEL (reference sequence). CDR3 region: CASSHGGRQPQHF. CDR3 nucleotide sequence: TGTGCCAGCAGCCATGGTGGGCGACAGCCCCAGCATTTT.

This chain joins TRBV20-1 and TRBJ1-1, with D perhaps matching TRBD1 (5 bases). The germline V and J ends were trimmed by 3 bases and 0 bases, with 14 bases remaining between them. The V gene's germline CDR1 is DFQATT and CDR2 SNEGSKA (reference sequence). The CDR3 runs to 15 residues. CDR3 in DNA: TGCAGTGCTAGTTCAGGGAACTGGGTGAACACTGAAGCTTTCTTT. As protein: CSASSGNWVNTEAFF.

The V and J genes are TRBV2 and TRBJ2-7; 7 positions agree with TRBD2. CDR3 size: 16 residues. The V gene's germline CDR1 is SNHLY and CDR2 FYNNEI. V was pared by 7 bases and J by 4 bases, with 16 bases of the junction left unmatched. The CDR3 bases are TGTGCCAGCAAGCAGAGACCCGGGACTACCCTTTACGAGCAGTACTTC. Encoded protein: CASKQRPGTTLYEQYF.

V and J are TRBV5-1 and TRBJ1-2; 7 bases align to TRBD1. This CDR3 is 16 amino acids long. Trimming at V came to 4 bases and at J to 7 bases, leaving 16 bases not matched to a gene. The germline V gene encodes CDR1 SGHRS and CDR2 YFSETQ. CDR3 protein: CASSPGTGERVSGYTF. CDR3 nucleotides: TGCGCCAGCAGCCCAGGAACAGGGGAAAGGGTTTCTGGCTACACCTTC.

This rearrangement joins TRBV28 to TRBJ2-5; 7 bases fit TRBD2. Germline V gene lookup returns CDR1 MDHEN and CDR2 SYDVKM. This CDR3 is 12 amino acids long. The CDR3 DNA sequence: TGTGGCTCGGGGAGGGCCTTCCAGACCCAGTACTTC. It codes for CGSGRAFQTQYF. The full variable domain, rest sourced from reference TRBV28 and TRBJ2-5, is DVKVTQSSRYLVKRTGEKVFLECVQDMDHENMFWYRQDPGLGLRLIYFSYDVKMKEKGDIPEGYSVSREKKERFSLILESASTNQTSMYLCGSGRAFQTQYFGPGTRLLVL.

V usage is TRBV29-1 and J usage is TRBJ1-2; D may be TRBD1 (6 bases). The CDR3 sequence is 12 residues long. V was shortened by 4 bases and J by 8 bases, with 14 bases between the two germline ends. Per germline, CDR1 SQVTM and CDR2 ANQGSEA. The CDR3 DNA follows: TGCAGCGTTGGGGGGGGCGAAGTCGGCTACACCTTC. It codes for CSVGGGEVGYTF. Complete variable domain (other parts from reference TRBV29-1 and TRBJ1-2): SAVISQKPSRDICQRGTSLTIQCQVDSQVTMMFWYRQQPGQSLTLIATANQGSEATYESGFVIDKFPISRPNLTFSTLTVSNMSPEDSSIYLCSVGGGEVGYTFGSGTRLTVV.

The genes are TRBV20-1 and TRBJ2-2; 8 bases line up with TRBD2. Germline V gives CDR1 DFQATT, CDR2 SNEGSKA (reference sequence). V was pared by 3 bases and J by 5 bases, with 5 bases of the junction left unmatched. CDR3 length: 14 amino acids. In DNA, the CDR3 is TGCAGTGCTAGCGGGAGGGCCTATACCGGGGAGCTGTTTTTT. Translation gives CSASGRAYTGELFF.

The CDR3 protein is CSATQGTGNQETQYF. The CDR3 nucleotides read TGCAGTGCGACTCAGGGGACAGGGAACCAAGAGACCCAGTACTTC. This sequence joins TRBV20-1 and TRBJ2-5; 9 bases match TRBD1. In germline, CDR1 is DFQATT, CDR2 SNEGSKA (reference sequence). The ends lost 6 bases at V and 0 bases at J; junction bases unmatched: 8. This CDR3 is built from 15 residues.

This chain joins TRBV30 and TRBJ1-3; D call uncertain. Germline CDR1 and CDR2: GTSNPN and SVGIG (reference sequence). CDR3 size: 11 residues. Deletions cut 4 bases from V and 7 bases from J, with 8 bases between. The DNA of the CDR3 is TGTGCCTGGAAAGAGGGTAACACCATATATTTT. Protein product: CAWKEGNTIYF.

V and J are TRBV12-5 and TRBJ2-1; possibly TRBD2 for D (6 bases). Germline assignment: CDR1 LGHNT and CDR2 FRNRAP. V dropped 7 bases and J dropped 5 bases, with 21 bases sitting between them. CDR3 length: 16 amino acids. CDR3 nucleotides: TGTGCTAGTGCCCTCGGGAGCCCGCGAACTCACAATGAGCAGTTCTTC. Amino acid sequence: CASALGSPRTHNEQFF.

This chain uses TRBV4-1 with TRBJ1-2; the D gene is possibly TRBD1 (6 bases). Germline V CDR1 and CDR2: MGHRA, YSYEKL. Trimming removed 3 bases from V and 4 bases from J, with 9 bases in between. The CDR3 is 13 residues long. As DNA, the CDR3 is TGCGCCAGCAGCCAGAGGGACACCTATGGCTACACCTTC. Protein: CASSQRDTYGYTF.

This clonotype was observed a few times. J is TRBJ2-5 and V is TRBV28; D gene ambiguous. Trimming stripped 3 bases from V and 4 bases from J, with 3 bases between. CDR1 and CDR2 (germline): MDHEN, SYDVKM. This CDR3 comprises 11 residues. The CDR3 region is CASSLLETQYF. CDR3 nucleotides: TGTGCCAGCAGTTTGTTAGAGACCCAGTACTTC.

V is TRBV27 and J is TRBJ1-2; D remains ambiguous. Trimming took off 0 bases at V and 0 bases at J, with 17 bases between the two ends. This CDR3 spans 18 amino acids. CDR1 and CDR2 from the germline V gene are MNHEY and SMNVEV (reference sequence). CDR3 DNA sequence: TGTGCCAGCAGTTTATCTGCCGGGCCTCTATCAGCTAACTATGGCTACACCTTC. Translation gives CASSLSAGPLSANYGYTF.

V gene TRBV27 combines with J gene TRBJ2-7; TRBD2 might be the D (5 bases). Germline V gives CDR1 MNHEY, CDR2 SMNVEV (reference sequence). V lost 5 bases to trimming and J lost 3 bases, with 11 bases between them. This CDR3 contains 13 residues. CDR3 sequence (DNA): TGTGCCAGCAGTCCCGGACGGGACTACGAGCAGTACTTC. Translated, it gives CASSPGRDYEQYF.

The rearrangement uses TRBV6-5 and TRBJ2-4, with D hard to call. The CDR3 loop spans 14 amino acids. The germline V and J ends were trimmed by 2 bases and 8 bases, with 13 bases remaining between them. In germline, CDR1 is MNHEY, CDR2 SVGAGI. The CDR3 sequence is CASSYEGRGDIQYF. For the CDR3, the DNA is TGTGCCAGCAGTTACGAAGGGCGCGGAGACATTCAGTACTTC.

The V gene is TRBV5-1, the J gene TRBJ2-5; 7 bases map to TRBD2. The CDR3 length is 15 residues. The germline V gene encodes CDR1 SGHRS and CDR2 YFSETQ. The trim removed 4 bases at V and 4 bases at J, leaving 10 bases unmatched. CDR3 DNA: TGCGCCAGCAGCCCACTGACTAGCCAAAGAGAGACCCAGTACTTC. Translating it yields CASSPLTSQRETQYF.

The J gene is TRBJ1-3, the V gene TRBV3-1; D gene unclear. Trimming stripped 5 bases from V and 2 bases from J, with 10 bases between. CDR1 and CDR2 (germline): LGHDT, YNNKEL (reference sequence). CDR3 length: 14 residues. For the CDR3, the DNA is TGTGCCAGCAGCTTCCGGAGGGCTGGAAACACCATATATTTT. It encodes CASSFRRAGNTIYF.

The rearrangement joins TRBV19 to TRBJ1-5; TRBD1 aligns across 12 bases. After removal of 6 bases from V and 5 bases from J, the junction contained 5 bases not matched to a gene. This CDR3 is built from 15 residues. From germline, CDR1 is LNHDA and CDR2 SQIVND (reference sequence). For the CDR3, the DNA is TGTGCCAGTAGCCCCGGGACAGGGGGCGATCAGCCCCAGCATTTT. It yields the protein CASSPGTGGDQPQHF.

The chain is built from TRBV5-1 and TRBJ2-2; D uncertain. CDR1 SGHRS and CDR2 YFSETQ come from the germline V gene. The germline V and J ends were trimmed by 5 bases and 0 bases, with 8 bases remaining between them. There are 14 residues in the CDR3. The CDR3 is CASRSAANTGELFF. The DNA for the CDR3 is TGCGCCAGCAGATCGGCGGCGAACACCGGGGAGCTGTTTTTT.

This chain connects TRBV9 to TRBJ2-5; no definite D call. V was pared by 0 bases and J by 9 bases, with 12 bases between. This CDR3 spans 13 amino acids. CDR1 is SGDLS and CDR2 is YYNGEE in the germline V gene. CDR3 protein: CASSVALVAPQYF. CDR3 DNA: TGTGCCAGCAGCGTAGCTTTGGTAGCCCCCCAGTACTTC.